The present T cell receptor (beta chain) was sequenced within a study of read filtering for tumor transcriptome and immune sequencing. Study-wide background: By R-ISS, stages I, II and III held around 8, 16 and 7 patients.

Bone marrow was sampled from every patient at the time of active disease. There are many counts of this clonotype. CDR3 size: 12 residues. Germline-derived CDR1 and CDR2 are SEHNR and FQNEAQ (reference sequence). V was clipped by 5 bases and J by 9 bases, with 11 bases between them. This library used approximately 390 ng RNA and molecular barcoded adaptors spanning alpha/delta and beta/gamma chains. TCRdb passed the reads through MiXCR, listing each CDR3 protein once. Counted here are 42,000 or so distinct CDR3 sequences, about an eighth occurring once; the ten biggest clones make up approximately 30%.

The source of this sequence is a donor aged 40 or older with multiple myeloma. The specimen was a population of CD138-negative cells sorted from bone marrow. The genes are TRBV7-9 and TRBJ2-1; a possible D gene is TRBD2 (5 bases). The CDR3 DNA follows: TGTGCCAGCAGCCCTACTAGTACTGAGCAGTTCTTC. It is translated as CASSPTSTEQFF.